A selection of T cell receptor beta chains follows, all from one sample in a study of T cell responses to AZD1222 COVID-19 vaccine. The method was immunoSEQ multiplex PCR; TCRdb's version includes in-frame clones alone and lacks a portion of them. This sample has about 150,000 clones, with about 92% found just once. This sample comprised peripheral blood, obtained 28 days after the second AZD1222 dose. Receptors were obtained from an adult who received the AZD1222 COVID-19 vaccine. Both conserved end residues are part of each CDR3. Fields, in order: clone size, D gene, J gene, V gene, CDR3 protein, CDR3 DNA. D genes are given only for firm matches. The listing skips clone size in some rows; elsewhere it reads once, few, many or a size class.

abundance: NA; d_gene: NA; j_gene: TRBJ1-3; v_gene: TRBV9; CDR3aa: CASSVDPGRGNTIYF; CDR3nt: TGTGCCAGCAGCGTTGATCCGGGACGGGGAAACACCATATATTTT
abundance: NA; d_gene: NA; j_gene: TRBJ1-5; v_gene: TRBV5-1; CDR3aa: CASRPSSNQPQHF; CDR3nt: TGCGCCAGCCGGCCGAGTAGCAATCAGCCCCAGCATTTT
abundance: NA; d_gene: NA; j_gene: TRBJ2-3; v_gene: TRBV30; CDR3aa: CAWKKAGNKDTQYF; CDR3nt: TGTGCCTGGAAGAAGGCGGGGAACAAGGATACGCAGTATTTT
abundance: NA; d_gene: NA; j_gene: TRBJ2-5; v_gene: TRBV28; CDR3aa: CASLSGWGLKTQYF; CDR3nt: TGTGCCAGCCTAAGTGGATGGGGGCTAAAGACCCAGTACTTC
abundance: NA; d_gene: NA; j_gene: TRBJ1-2; v_gene: TRBV7-3; CDR3aa: CASSLSGRVGGYTF; CDR3nt: TGTGCCAGCAGCTTATCGGGACGAGTTGGCGGCTACACCTTC
abundance: NA; d_gene: TRBD1; j_gene: TRBJ2-3; v_gene: TRBV30; CDR3aa: CAWSSRGTGADTQYF; CDR3nt: TGTGCCTGGTCCTCCAGAGGGACAGGGGCAGATACGCAGTATTTT
abundance: NA; d_gene: NA; j_gene: TRBJ2-7; v_gene: TRBV28; CDR3aa: CAIWGLSSYEQYF; CDR3nt: TGTGCCATTTGGGGGCTGAGCTCCTACGAGCAGTACTTC
abundance: NA; d_gene: TRBD1; j_gene: TRBJ2-7; v_gene: TRBV6-5; CDR3aa: CASSRPGQGAHEQYF; CDR3nt: TGTGCCAGCAGCCGTCCGGGACAGGGTGCCCACGAGCAGTACTTC
abundance: NA; d_gene: NA; j_gene: TRBJ1-3; v_gene: TRBV4-2; CDR3aa: CASSQAQDIRGNTIYF; CDR3nt: TGTGCCAGCAGCCAAGCCCAGGATATCCGCGGAAACACCATATATTTT
abundance: once; d_gene: TRBD1; j_gene: TRBJ1-6; v_gene: TRBV2; CDR3aa: CASSEEGQGYSPLHF; CDR3nt: TGTGCCAGCAGTGAAGAGGGACAGGGTTATTCACCCCTCCACTTT
abundance: NA; d_gene: TRBD2; j_gene: TRBJ2-7; v_gene: TRBV5-4; CDR3aa: CASSLGGRAYEQYF; CDR3nt: TGTGCCAGCAGCTTGGGAGGGAGGGCCTACGAGCAGTACTTC
abundance: NA; d_gene: NA; j_gene: TRBJ2-5; v_gene: TRBV28; CDR3aa: CASRLEETQYF; CDR3nt: TGTGCCAGCAGATTGGAGGAGACCCAGTACTTC
abundance: NA; d_gene: TRBD1; j_gene: TRBJ1-2; v_gene: TRBV30; CDR3aa: CAWSPWDREGYTF; CDR3nt: TGTGCCTGGAGTCCATGGGACAGGGAAGGCTACACCTTC
abundance: NA; d_gene: NA; j_gene: TRBJ1-4; v_gene: TRBV28; CDR3aa: CATGVGTNEKLFF; CDR3nt: TGTGCCACCGGGGTAGGGACTAATGAAAAACTGTTTTTT
abundance: NA; d_gene: NA; j_gene: TRBJ1-5; v_gene: TRBV28; CDR3aa: CASSTGTRNQPQHF; CDR3nt: TGTGCCAGCAGTACCGGGACCCGCAATCAGCCCCAGCATTTT
abundance: NA; d_gene: TRBD1; j_gene: TRBJ1-2; v_gene: TRBV2; CDR3aa: CASLRQGEAGYTF; CDR3nt: TGTGCCAGTCTAAGACAGGGTGAGGCTGGCTACACCTTC
abundance: NA; d_gene: NA; j_gene: TRBJ1-2; v_gene: TRBV28; CDR3aa: CASRAGVYYGYTF; CDR3nt: TGTGCCAGCAGGGCAGGGGTTTACTATGGCTACACCTTC
abundance: NA; d_gene: NA; j_gene: TRBJ1-2; v_gene: TRBV19; CDR3aa: CASSSLTVPGYTF; CDR3nt: TGTGCCAGTAGTAGCCTGACAGTCCCGGGCTACACCTTC
abundance: NA; d_gene: TRBD2; j_gene: TRBJ2-7; v_gene: TRBV10-1; CDR3aa: CASSYWTSGGPRGSYEQYF; CDR3nt: TGCGCCAGCAGCTATTGGACTAGCGGGGGCCCTCGAGGCTCCTACGAGCAGTACTTC
abundance: NA; d_gene: NA; j_gene: TRBJ2-6; v_gene: TRBV6-5; CDR3aa: CASMGPSGANVLTF; CDR3nt: TGTGCCAGCATGGGCCCCTCTGGGGCCAACGTCCTGACTTTC
abundance: NA; d_gene: NA; j_gene: TRBJ1-5; v_gene: TRBV6-5; CDR3aa: CASSSQGQPQHF; CDR3nt: TGTGCCAGCAGCTCACAGGGTCAGCCCCAGCATTTT
abundance: NA; d_gene: NA; j_gene: TRBJ2-5; v_gene: TRBV5-1; CDR3aa: CASSLGLVSRGYQETQYF; CDR3nt: TGCGCCAGCAGCTTGGGATTGGTTTCCCGAGGGTACCAAGAGACCCAGTACTTC
abundance: NA; d_gene: NA; j_gene: TRBJ2-7; v_gene: TRBV18; CDR3aa: CASSPTSRGEQYF; CDR3nt: TGTGCCAGCTCACCAACTTCAAGGGGCGAGCAGTACTTC
abundance: once; d_gene: NA; j_gene: TRBJ2-2; v_gene: TRBV18; CDR3aa: CASSPSGATNTGELFF; CDR3nt: TGTGCCAGCTCACCTTCTGGAGCCACGAACACCGGGGAGCTGTTTTTT
abundance: NA; d_gene: TRBD1; j_gene: TRBJ2-5; v_gene: TRBV10-3; CDR3aa: CAISESARGPGETQYF; CDR3nt: TGTGCCATCAGTGAATCGGCGAGGGGGCCGGGGGAGACCCAGTACTTC
abundance: NA; d_gene: NA; j_gene: TRBJ1-5; v_gene: TRBV5-8; CDR3aa: CASLNLIINQPQHF; CDR3nt: TGTGCCAGCTTGAATTTGATAATCAATCAGCCCCAGCATTTT
abundance: NA; d_gene: TRBD1; j_gene: TRBJ1-3; v_gene: TRBV7-6; CDR3aa: CASSPGTAGNTIYF; CDR3nt: TGTGCCAGCAGCCCCGGGACAGCTGGAAACACCATATATTTT
abundance: NA; d_gene: NA; j_gene: TRBJ2-5; v_gene: TRBV6-5; CDR3aa: CASMTTIGTQYF; CDR3nt: TGTGCCAGCATGACGACGATAGGGACCCAGTACTTC
abundance: NA; d_gene: NA; j_gene: TRBJ1-3; v_gene: TRBV18; CDR3aa: CASSPPSGYGNTIYF; CDR3nt: TGTGCCAGCTCACCACCTTCAGGGTACGGAAACACCATATATTTT
abundance: NA; d_gene: TRBD1; j_gene: TRBJ1-5; v_gene: TRBV2; CDR3aa: CASSSRQGRQPQHF; CDR3nt: TGTGCCAGCAGTTCCCGACAGGGTCGACAGCCCCAGCATTTT
abundance: NA; d_gene: NA; j_gene: TRBJ1-2; v_gene: TRBV6-5; CDR3aa: CASAEGIGSRGYTF; CDR3nt: TGTGCCAGCGCTGAGGGGATTGGCAGTCGTGGCTACACCTTC
abundance: NA; d_gene: NA; j_gene: TRBJ2-1; v_gene: TRBV29-1; CDR3aa: CSVDGRRGRYNEQFF; CDR3nt: TGCAGCGTTGACGGGCGGCGGGGCCGCTACAATGAGCAGTTCTTC
abundance: NA; d_gene: TRBD1; j_gene: TRBJ1-4; v_gene: TRBV19; CDR3aa: CASSARTGVGEKLFF; CDR3nt: TGTGCCAGTAGTGCCAGGACAGGTGTCGGTGAAAAACTGTTTTTT
abundance: NA; d_gene: NA; j_gene: TRBJ1-2; v_gene: TRBV7-2; CDR3aa: CASSSEGGNHGYTF; CDR3nt: TGTGCCAGCAGCTCAGAGGGGGGGAACCATGGCTACACCTTC
abundance: NA; d_gene: TRBD2; j_gene: TRBJ2-1; v_gene: TRBV7-2; CDR3aa: CASSTRGLAGYNEQFF; CDR3nt: TGTGCCAGCAGCACCAGGGGACTAGCGGGCTACAATGAGCAGTTCTTC
abundance: NA; d_gene: NA; j_gene: TRBJ1-2; v_gene: TRBV28; CDR3aa: CASKGVGYTF; CDR3nt: TGTGCCAGCAAAGGAGTTGGCTACACCTTC
abundance: NA; d_gene: NA; j_gene: TRBJ2-5; v_gene: TRBV28; CDR3aa: CASGSAGPMETQYF; CDR3nt: TGTGCCAGCGGGTCGGCGGGGCCAATGGAGACCCAGTACTTC
abundance: NA; d_gene: NA; j_gene: TRBJ1-5; v_gene: TRBV28; CDR3aa: CASRRGGNQPQHF; CDR3nt: TGTGCCAGCAGAAGGGGGGGCAATCAGCCCCAGCATTTT
abundance: NA; d_gene: TRBD1; j_gene: TRBJ1-5; v_gene: TRBV5-7; CDR3aa: CASSLTGTGSQPQHF; CDR3nt: TGTGCCAGCAGCCTTACTGGGACAGGGAGTCAGCCCCAGCATTTT
abundance: once; d_gene: NA; j_gene: TRBJ1-4; v_gene: TRBV2; CDR3aa: CASSTGGVTRLNEKLFF; CDR3nt: TGTGCCAGCTCAACCGGGGGGGTTACCCGCCTTAATGAAAAACTGTTTTTT
abundance: NA; d_gene: NA; j_gene: TRBJ2-7; v_gene: TRBV3-1/TRBV3-2; CDR3aa: CASSQGSEQYF; CDR3nt: TGTGCCAGCAGCCAAGGAAGCGAGCAGTACTTC
abundance: NA; d_gene: TRBD2; j_gene: TRBJ2-7; v_gene: TRBV10-3; CDR3aa: CAIRVSGTSGKAEQYF; CDR3nt: TGTGCCATCAGAGTCTCCGGGACTAGCGGGAAAGCCGAGCAGTACTTC
abundance: NA; d_gene: TRBD1; j_gene: TRBJ1-5; v_gene: TRBV27; CDR3aa: CASRWTGFGDQPQHF; CDR3nt: TGTGCCAGCAGATGGACAGGGTTTGGGGATCAGCCCCAGCATTTT
abundance: NA; d_gene: TRBD2; j_gene: TRBJ2-5; v_gene: TRBV5-4; CDR3aa: CASSLGLAGGEETQYF; CDR3nt: TGTGCCAGCAGCTTGGGACTAGCGGGAGGTGAAGAGACCCAGTACTTC
abundance: NA; d_gene: TRBD1; j_gene: TRBJ1-2; v_gene: TRBV18; CDR3aa: CASSPPYRGRGYTF; CDR3nt: TGTGCCAGCTCACCACCGTACAGGGGGCGCGGCTACACCTTC
abundance: NA; d_gene: TRBD1; j_gene: TRBJ1-1; v_gene: TRBV5-1; CDR3aa: CASSLGQGKTEAFF; CDR3nt: TGCGCCAGCAGCTTGGGACAGGGGAAGACTGAAGCTTTCTTT
abundance: NA; d_gene: NA; j_gene: TRBJ2-3; v_gene: TRBV21-1; CDR3aa: CASSKVGLTRDTQYF; CDR3nt: TGTGCCAGCAGCAAAGTGGGTCTGACCAGGGATACGCAGTATTTT
abundance: NA; d_gene: NA; j_gene: TRBJ1-5; v_gene: TRBV28; CDR3aa: CASATPGGFGQPQHF; CDR3nt: TGTGCCAGCGCTACCCCGGGGGGATTTGGTCAGCCCCAGCATTTT
abundance: NA; d_gene: TRBD1; j_gene: TRBJ2-3; v_gene: TRBV5-1; CDR3aa: CASSLGGQGVAGRTDTQYF; CDR3nt: TGCGCCAGCAGCTTGGGGGGACAGGGGGTAGCTGGTCGCACAGATACGCAGTATTTT
abundance: once; d_gene: TRBD1; j_gene: TRBJ1-5; v_gene: TRBV10-1; CDR3aa: CASTLDRGRPQPQHF; CDR3nt: TGCGCCAGCACCCTCGACAGGGGGCGCCCTCAGCCCCAGCATTTT